This entry lists 9 T cell receptor beta chains sequenced from one sample in a study of blood T cells in healthy people across ages. A sample-barcoded 5' primer and a J-beta primer mix were used in a second PCR of about 7 to 12 cycles. A single record per CDR3 protein comes from TCRdb applying MiXCR to the 5' RACE reads. The data hold roughly 560,000 distinct CDR3 sequences, with 24% observed a single time. These data were also reused for a study on T cells of mothers and their children.

What was sequenced was blood. The receptors here all came from a boy aged 5-17 years in good health.

There are many counts of this clonotype. The J gene is TRBJ1-4, the V gene TRBV4-1, with 7 nucleotides matching TRBD1. The CDR3 is 16 amino acids. Germline V gene lookup returns CDR1 MGHRA and CDR2 YSYEKL. J gave up 1 base and V 4 bases, and 6 bases lay outside the gene matches. For the CDR3, the DNA is TGCGCCAGCAGCCGCCGCGACAGGGTAACTAATGAAAAACTGTTTTTT. It specifies CASSRRDRVTNEKLFF.

This clonotype was counted a few times. The rearrangement links TRBV9 to TRBJ2-1; D is undetermined. The CDR3 has 15 amino acids. V shed 3 bases and J shed 0 bases, with 10 bases lying between them. The V gene's germline CDR1 is SGDLS and CDR2 YYNGEE. CDR3 in amino acids: CASSDDPSSYNEQFF. The CDR3 nucleotides read TGTGCCAGCAGCGATGACCCGAGCTCCTACAATGAGCAGTTCTTC.

The gene calls are TRBV7-9 and TRBJ1-1; unclear D gene. The CDR3 covers 15 residues. Germline loops: CDR1 SEHNR, CDR2 FQNEAQ (reference sequence). Trimming removed 1 base from V and 5 bases from J, with 14 bases in between. DNA of the CDR3: TGTGCCAGCAGCTTAGGGTGGGCCGGAAGAACTGAAGCTTTCTTT. This sequence encodes CASSLGWAGRTEAFF.

Many counts were recorded for this clonotype. This chain uses TRBV6-2 or TRBV6-3 with TRBJ2-5; 7 positions agree with TRBD1. The CDR3 has 16 residues. After removal of 4 bases from V and 2 bases from J, the junction contained 10 bases not matched to a gene. Germline V gene sequence: CDR1 MNHEY, CDR2 SVGEGT. CDR3 coding DNA: TGTGCCAGCAGTTCGTATTACAGGGGACGACAAGAGACCCAGTACTTC. Translated, it gives CASSSYYRGRQETQYF.

The sample holds one count of this clonotype. The chain combines TRBV19 with TRBJ1-1; 8 nucleotides agree with TRBD1. V lost 6 bases to trimming and J lost 0 bases; unmatched junction nucleotides: 9. Germline CDR1 and CDR2: LNHDA and SQIVND (reference sequence). This CDR3 contains 16 residues. The CDR3 reads CASRPGGLIMNTEAFF. DNA for the CDR3: TGTGCCAGTAGACCAGGGGGCCTGATTATGAACACTGAAGCTTTCTTT.

The sample holds a few counts of this clonotype. The junction differs from germline at one of its ends, possibly a read error. The gene calls are TRBV19 and TRBJ2-5; no clear D gene. This CDR3 comprises 12 residues. Per germline, CDR1 LNHDA and CDR2 SQIVND (reference sequence). Written as DNA, the CDR3 is TGTGCCAGTAGTATAAACCAAGAGACCCTGTACTTC. Protein sequence: CASSINQETLYF. Filled out from reference TRBV19 and TRBJ2-5, the complete variable domain reads DGGITQSPKYLFRKEGQNVTLSCEQNLNHDAMYWYRQDPGQGLRLIYYSQIVNDFQKGDIAEGYSVSREKKESFPLTVTSAQKNPTAFYLCASSINQETLYFGPGTRLLVL.

The genes are TRBV7-2 and TRBJ2-7; 12 nucleotides match TRBD1. The trim removed 5 bases at V and 2 bases at J, leaving 4 bases unmatched. There are 15 residues in the CDR3. Germline V gives CDR1 SGHTA, CDR2 FQGNSA. The CDR3 region is CASSRDRGRPYEQYF. In DNA form, the CDR3 reads TGTGCCAGCAGCCGGGACAGGGGGCGCCCCTACGAGCAGTACTTC.

This clonotype was observed a few times. This chain joins TRBV7-9 and TRBJ1-2, with D perhaps TRBD1 (6 bases). The CDR3 totals 13 residues. V shed 4 bases and J shed 8 bases, with 14 bases lying between them. In germline, CDR1 is SEHNR, CDR2 FQNEAQ (reference sequence). This CDR3 is CASSYRTVDGYTF. CDR3 nucleotides: TGTGCCAGCAGCTATCGGACAGTCGACGGCTACACCTTC.

The chain combines TRBV5-1 with TRBJ2-7, with D perhaps matching TRBD2 (6 bases). Trimming stripped 5 bases from V and 2 bases from J, with 14 bases between. The germline V gene encodes CDR1 SGHRS and CDR2 YFSETQ. CDR3 length: 14 residues. The chain's CDR3 is CASRPTVAAYEQYF. DNA of the CDR3: TGCGCCAGCAGACCAACTGTAGCGGCCTACGAGCAGTACTTC.